These 26 T cell receptor beta chains came from one sample sequenced in a study of vaccination and CD4 T cells after COVID-19. Regarding treatment: approximately nine-day PBMC culture with coronavirus spike peptide pools or control peptides (ViraFEST assay). Their specific antigens are unknown. An Oncomine TCR Beta short-read assay was used to sequence the DNA from cultured CD4+ T cells. TCRdb itself ran the PCR reads through MiXCR, one entry per CDR3 protein. The data show about 18,000 distinct CDR3 sequences, under 30% seen once. The specimen was cultured CD4+ T cells from blood. The source is a human donor with COVID-19.

This sequence joins TRBV5-4 and TRBJ2-7; TRBD1 matches 7 bases. CDR3 length: 14 residues. The V segment lost 4 bases and the J segment 4 bases; nucleotides outside the gene matches: 8. CDR1 is SGHNT and CDR2 is YYREEE in the germline V gene (reference sequence). Here the CDR3 DNA reads TGTGCCAGCAGCGTAAGGGGACAGACATACGAGCAGTACTTC. Translated: CASSVRGQTYEQYF.

The chain combines TRBV27 with TRBJ1-5; the D gene is possibly TRBD1 (6 bases). With 8 bases removed from V and 4 bases from J, the gap between germline ends came to 18 bases. The CDR3 length is 15 residues. Germline V CDR1 and CDR2: MNHEY, SMNVEV (reference sequence). In DNA, the CDR3 is TGTGCCAGCCAGTTTAGGGGGGCGTGGAATCAGCCCCAGCATTTT. Residues: CASQFRGAWNQPQHF.

The rearrangement joins TRBV7-9 to TRBJ1-5, with 8 bases lining up with TRBD1. Germline CDR1 is SEHNR and CDR2 is FQNEAQ (reference sequence). CDR3 length: 14 amino acids. Unmatched junction bases numbered 5, after V lost 5 bases and J lost 5 bases. The CDR3 coding sequence is TGTGCCAGCAGCCTCGACAGGGGCGATCAGCCCCAGCATTTT. This translates into CASSLDRGDQPQHF.

CDR3 DNA sequence: TGTGCCAGTACATCAGGGGTTCTCTCCTATAATTCACCCCTCCACTTT. Translated: CASTSGVLSYNSPLHF. This sequence joins TRBV19 and TRBJ1-6; D might be TRBD1 (6 bases). The germline V gene has CDR1 LNHDA and CDR2 SQIVND (reference sequence). The ends were cut back, 7 bases at V and 0 bases at J, with 13 bases in the middle. The CDR3 length is 16 residues.

This clonotype qualifies as large. This rearrangement joins TRBV11-3 to TRBJ1-2, with TRBD1 identical over 7 bases. From germline, CDR1 is SGHNT and CDR2 YENEEA. The CDR3 totals 15 residues. V shed 5 bases and J 0 bases; nucleotides not matched to a gene: 6. In DNA, the CDR3 is TGTGCCAGCAGCCCCAACAGGGGAGCTAACTATGGCTACACCTTC. This encodes CASSPNRGANYGYTF.

This clonotype was detected a few times. The chain couples TRBV12-3 or TRBV12-4 to TRBJ2-4; tentative D call: TRBD1 (6 bases). The CDR3 loop spans 15 amino acids. V was shortened by 6 bases and J by 0 bases, with 12 bases between the two germline ends. The CDR3 bases are TGTGCCAGCAGCGACAGACAGGTAGCCAAAAACATTCAGTACTTC. Residues: CASSDRQVAKNIQYF.

This clonotype counts as medium-sized. V gene TRBV15 combines with J gene TRBJ1-6; possibly TRBD1 for D (5 bases). The CDR3 spans 16 residues. Looked up from germline, CDR1 is LNHNV and CDR2 is YYDKDF (reference sequence). Between the trimmed V and J ends, which lost 0 bases and 10 bases, there was a span of 16 bases. For the CDR3, the DNA is TGTGCCACCAGCAGAGATAGGGACCAGCATCGGTCACCCCTCCACTTT. Residues: CATSRDRDQHRSPLHF.

This clonotype was picked up a small number of times. The chain links TRBV19 to TRBJ1-5; D gene unclear. Germline lookup yields CDR1 LNHDA and CDR2 SQIVND (reference sequence). This CDR3 contains 13 residues. Trimming left V 3 bases short and J 2 bases short, with 5 bases between. CDR3 coding DNA: TGTGCCAGTAGTATCACGGGCAATCAGCCCCAGCATTTT. Its translation: CASSITGNQPQHF.

As for this clonotype: The germline gene is not matched at one end of the junction; a read error may be the cause. The chain uses TRBV5-4 and TRBJ1-1; D perhaps matches TRBD1 (5 bases). Germline V lookup: CDR1 SGHNT, CDR2 YYREEE (reference sequence). The CDR3 sequence is 15 residues long. DNA for the CDR3: TGTGTCAGCAGCGAGATCTCCAGGGTTAACACTGAAGCTTTCTTT. Residues: CVSSEISRVNTEAFF.

This chain joins TRBV6-5 and TRBJ1-1; D not resolved. The germline V and J ends were trimmed by 3 bases and 0 bases, with 11 bases remaining between them. The CDR3 sequence is 15 residues long. The germline V gene has CDR1 MNHEY and CDR2 SVGAGI. The CDR3 sequence is CASSYKGYMNTEAFF. CDR3 bases: TGTGCCAGCAGTTATAAGGGATACATGAACACTGAAGCTTTCTTT.

In its sample, this clonotype was seen a few times. The rearrangement uses TRBV24-1 and TRBJ1-2, with D possibly being TRBD1 (5 bases). The CDR3 is made up of 13 amino acids. The ends were cut back, 7 bases at V and 4 bases at J, with 12 bases in the middle. Per germline, CDR1 KGHDR and CDR2 SFDVKD. The CDR3 loop reads CATREGTGYGYTF. The CDR3 nucleotides are TGTGCCACCAGGGAAGGGACTGGCTATGGCTACACCTTC.

This clonotype was seen more than once but under ten times. The chain is built from TRBV20-1 and TRBJ2-4, with D maybe TRBD2 (6 bases). The ends were cut back, 0 bases at V and 4 bases at J, with 16 bases in the middle. The CDR3 has 16 residues. Germline V gene sequence: CDR1 DFQATT, CDR2 SNEGSKA (reference sequence). The CDR3 reads CSARDPGRGFKNIQYF. CDR3 coding DNA: TGCAGTGCTAGAGATCCCGGGCGGGGCTTTAAAAACATTCAGTACTTC.

The chain combines TRBV27 with TRBJ2-2; no firm D call. This CDR3 is 15 amino acids long. The germline V gene encodes CDR1 MNHEY and CDR2 SMNVEV (reference sequence). Deletions cut 2 bases from V and 0 bases from J, with 7 bases between. The CDR3 region has the DNA TGTGCCAGCAGTTTAAGTCTAACGAACACCGGGGAGCTGTTTTTT. This gives the protein CASSLSLTNTGELFF.

The chain recombines TRBV20-1 with TRBJ2-3, with D perhaps matching TRBD1 or TRBD2 (5 bases each). The CDR3 consists of 14 residues. CDR1 and CDR2 (germline): DFQATT, SNEGSKA (reference sequence). V shed 5 bases and J shed 1 base, with 13 bases lying between them. The CDR3 nucleotides are TGCAGTGCTGGTATTGGGACGGGCACAGATACGCAGTATTTT. This codes for CSAGIGTGTDTQYF.

The rearrangement joins TRBV24-1 to TRBJ2-2; weak D call: TRBD2 (7 bases). Germline CDR1 and CDR2: KGHDR and SFDVKD. CDR3 length: 14 residues. V was trimmed by 10 bases and J by 5 bases, leaving 16 bases between them. The CDR3 sequence is CATRGGRGTGELFF. CDR3 DNA sequence: TGTGCCACTAGGGGGGGCCGGGGAACCGGGGAGCTGTTTTTT.

This chain joins TRBV19 and TRBJ2-4; D gene uncertain. Trimming stripped 3 bases from V and 2 bases from J, with 8 bases between. CDR1 and CDR2 from the germline V gene are LNHDA and SQIVND (reference sequence). CDR3 length: 14 residues. DNA of the CDR3: TGTGCCAGTAGTATTTTGGGGACCAAAAACATTCAGTACTTC. It encodes CASSILGTKNIQYF.

The table lists this clonotype with a few counts. The rearrangement links TRBV19 to TRBJ2-2; perhaps TRBD1 as D (5 bases). V lost 7 bases to trimming and J lost 0 bases, with 9 bases between them. This CDR3 has 14 amino acids. Germline V gives CDR1 LNHDA, CDR2 SQIVND (reference sequence). The DNA of the CDR3 is TGTGCCAGTAAAAAGGGGCCGAACACCGGGGAGCTGTTTTTT. Translation gives CASKKGPNTGELFF.

The chain is built from TRBV4-1 and TRBJ1-3; D uncertain. In germline, CDR1 is MGHRA, CDR2 YSYEKL. This CDR3 contains 13 residues. Trimming cost V 4 bases and J 4 bases, with 8 bases left between them. For the CDR3, the DNA is TGCGCCAGCAGCCCCCCCTCCGGAAACACCATATATTTT. Translated: CASSPPSGNTIYF.

The rearrangement links TRBV9 to TRBJ2-7; no definite D call. The CDR3 is made up of 14 amino acids. Between the trimmed V and J ends, which lost 0 bases and 0 bases, there was a span of 7 bases. CDR1 SGDLS and CDR2 YYNGEE come from the germline V gene. The CDR3, as DNA: TGTGCCAGCAGCGTAGCTCCTAGCTCCTACGAGCAGTACTTC. This sequence encodes CASSVAPSSYEQYF.

The rearrangement links TRBV6-1 to TRBJ1-4; 7 positions agree with TRBD1. Germline assignment: CDR1 MNHNS and CDR2 SASEGT. Trimming at V came to 7 bases and at J to 8 bases, leaving 13 bases not matched to a gene. The CDR3 has 15 residues. CDR3 sequence reads: CASKIIQGRGEKLFF. DNA for the CDR3: TGTGCCAGCAAAATAATACAGGGGAGGGGGGAAAAACTGTTTTTT.

There are a few counts of this clonotype. This sequence joins TRBV28 and TRBJ1-2; D is ambiguous. Germline CDR1 and CDR2: MDHEN and SYDVKM. There are 12 residues in the CDR3. The V end was cut by 4 bases, the J end by 4 bases, with 7 bases between. The CDR3, as DNA: TGTGCCAGCAGTTCTGTTCTCTATGGCTACACCTTC. Translation: CASSSVLYGYTF.

This clonotype was counted only a few times. The chain couples TRBV7-9 to TRBJ2-3, with 7 bases that match TRBD2. The CDR3 is 17 residues long. V gave up 4 bases and J gave up 0 bases; unmatched junction bases: 10. Per the germline V gene, CDR1 is SEHNR and CDR2 is FQNEAQ (reference sequence). The CDR3 DNA is TGTGCCAGCAGCTACCTCCAAGCGGGGATTAGCACAGATACGCAGTATTTT. Translation gives CASSYLQAGISTDTQYF. Drawing the rest from reference TRBV7-9 and TRBJ2-3, the complete variable domain is DTGVSQNPRHKITKRGQNVTFRCDPISEHNRLYWYRQTLGQGPEFLTYFQNEAQLEKSRLLSDRFSAERPKGSFSTLEIQRTEQGDSAMYLCASSYLQAGISTDTQYFGPGTRLTVL.

This clonotype was counted between two and nine times. The rearrangement uses TRBV7-3 and TRBJ1-1, with D hard to call. This CDR3 region has 13 residues. CDR1 is SGHTA and CDR2 is FQGTGA in the germline V gene. The ends were cut back, 3 bases at V and 1 base at J, with 6 bases in the middle. CDR3 in DNA: TGTGCCAGCAGCTTTTCTCGGAACACTGAAGCTTTCTTT. As protein: CASSFSRNTEAFF.

This clonotype has just a few counts. The J gene is TRBJ1-2, the V gene TRBV7-2, with D uncertain. With 4 bases removed from V and 8 bases from J, the gap between germline ends came to 17 bases. The CDR3 is 14 residues long. Germline V gene sequence: CDR1 SGHTA, CDR2 FQGNSA. The CDR3 reads CASSSSAAPHGYTF. In DNA form, the CDR3 reads TGTGCCAGCAGCTCGTCAGCCGCGCCGCACGGCTACACCTTC.

The V gene is TRBV7-2, the J gene TRBJ1-4; 11 positions match TRBD1. The V and J ends lost 10 bases and 7 bases, in that order; junction bases with no gene match: 2. Per germline, CDR1 SGHTA and CDR2 FQGNSA. The CDR3 is 12 amino acids. CDR3 DNA sequence: TGTGCCACCGGGACAGGGGGTGAAAAACTGTTTTTT. It encodes CATGTGGEKLFF.

A few counts support this clonotype. This chain connects TRBV7-8 to TRBJ2-1; 7 bases agree with TRBD1. Germline V gene lookup returns CDR1 SGHVS and CDR2 FQNEAQ. The ends lost 1 base at V and 2 bases at J; junction bases unmatched: 2. The CDR3 spans 15 residues. The CDR3: CASSLEQGPYNEQFF. The CDR3 bases are TGTGCCAGCAGCTTAGAACAGGGGCCCTACAATGAGCAGTTCTTC.